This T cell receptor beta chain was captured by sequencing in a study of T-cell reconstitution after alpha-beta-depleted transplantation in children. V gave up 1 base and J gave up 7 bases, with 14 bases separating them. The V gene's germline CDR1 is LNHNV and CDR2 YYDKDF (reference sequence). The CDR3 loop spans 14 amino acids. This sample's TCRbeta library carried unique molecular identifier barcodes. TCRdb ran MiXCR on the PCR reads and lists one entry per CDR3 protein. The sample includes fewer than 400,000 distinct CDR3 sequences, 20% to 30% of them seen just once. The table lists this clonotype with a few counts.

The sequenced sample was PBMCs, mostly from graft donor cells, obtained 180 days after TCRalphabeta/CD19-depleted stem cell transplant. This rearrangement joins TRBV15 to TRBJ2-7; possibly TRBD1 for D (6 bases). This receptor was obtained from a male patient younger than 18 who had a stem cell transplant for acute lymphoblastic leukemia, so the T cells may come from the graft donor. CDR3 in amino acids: CATSRVWGRGEQYF. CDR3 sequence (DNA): TGTGCCACCAGCAGAGTGTGGGGGCGCGGGGAGCAGTACTTC.